One sample yielded the 20 T cell receptor beta chains listed below, sequenced in a study of shared T cell receptors in the human thymus. The protocol was immunoSEQ multiplex PCR, while the TCRdb copy is restricted to in-frame clones and leaves out a portion. Of 550,000 to 800,000 clones in the sample, roughly 85% were seen once. These data also formed part of another study, on human thymus T cells.

Specimen: thymocytes. All receptors come from a girl under three years old with a congenital heart defect.

This chain uses TRBV11-2 with TRBJ2-6; D is uncertain. The V and J ends lost 5 bases and 4 bases respectively, with 12 bases between them. CDR3 size: 15 residues. Germline V gene sequence: CDR1 SGHAT, CDR2 FQNNGV. CDR3 bases: TGTGCCAGCAGCCACAGCCCTCTCGGGGCCAACGTCCTGACTTTC. Encoded protein: CASSHSPLGANVLTF.

J is TRBJ1-2 and V is TRBV5-1; unclear D gene. CDR3 length: 14 amino acids. The V gene's germline CDR1 is SGHRS and CDR2 YFSETQ. Trimming stripped 1 base from V and 1 base from J, with 8 bases between. The CDR3 reads CASSLTELNYGYTF. The DNA for the CDR3 is TGCGCCAGCAGCTTGACAGAGCTTAACTATGGCTACACCTTC.

V is TRBV11-2 and J is TRBJ2-7, with TRBD1 identical over 7 bases. The length of the CDR3 is 15 residues. The V and J ends lost 6 bases and 1 base, in that order; junction bases with no gene match: 9. Germline values: CDR1 SGHAT, CDR2 FQNNGV. CDR3 amino acids: CASRTSYRGSYEQYF. The DNA for the CDR3 is TGTGCCAGCAGGACCTCATACAGGGGATCCTACGAGCAGTACTTC.

This clone has more than one count but fewer than ten. This sequence joins TRBV9 and TRBJ1-6, with TRBD1 identical over 10 bases. This CDR3 has 16 amino acids. Germline-derived CDR1 and CDR2 are SGDLS and YYNGEE. With 0 bases clipped from V and 10 bases from J, the junction kept 7 bases outside the gene matches. In DNA, the CDR3 is TGTGCCAGCAGCGTAGAGACAGGGGGCGGTGGGTCACCCCTCCACTTT. This translates into CASSVETGGGGSPLHF.

The rearrangement joins TRBV12-5 to TRBJ1-1; D is ambiguous. Germline values: CDR1 LGHNT, CDR2 FRNRAP. V lost 0 bases and J lost 1, with 12 bases in between. There are 16 residues in the CDR3. The DNA for the CDR3 is TGTGCTAGTGGTTTGGTAAGAGGGAAGGGGAACACTGAAGCTTTCTTT. It specifies CASGLVRGKGNTEAFF.

J is TRBJ2-7 and V is TRBV21-1; the listed D gene, TRBD1, was not tested against the DNA. TRBV21-1 is a listed pseudogene. The CDR3 extends over 14 amino acids. The CDR3 nucleotides read TGTGCCAGCAGTCCCGGGACAGGGTCCTACGAGCAGTACTTC. Translated: CASSPGTGSYEQYF.

The table lists this clone with a few counts. This chain's CDR3 is CASSPTPGTGVNYGYTF. Written as DNA, the CDR3 is TGTGCCAGCAGCCCCACTCCCGGGACAGGGGTTAACTATGGCTACACCTTC. The J gene is TRBJ1-2, the V gene TRBV14; 10 nucleotides align to TRBD1. This CDR3 region has 17 residues. CDR1 is SGHDN and CDR2 is FVKESK in the germline V gene. The ends lost 4 bases at V and 1 base at J; junction bases unmatched: 9.

The chain uses TRBV7-2 and TRBJ2-4; 11 bases map to TRBD2. The V gene end was trimmed by 5 bases and the J gene end by 6 bases; junction bases not matched to a gene: 9. Germline lookup yields CDR1 SGHTA and CDR2 FQGNSA. The CDR3 extends over 16 amino acids. In DNA, the CDR3 is TGTGCCAGCAGCAATATGACTAGCGGGGACGCAAACATTCAGTACTTC. Translating it yields CASSNMTSGDANIQYF.

This clone was counted only a few times. The genes are TRBV7-6 and TRBJ2-1, with 12 bases lining up with TRBD2. Trimming removed 7 bases from V and 1 base from J; junction bases left unmatched: 8. The CDR3 loop spans 17 amino acids. CDR1 is SGHVS and CDR2 is FNYEAQ in the germline V gene. The chain's CDR3 is CASTRLAGVTSYNEQFF. The CDR3 region has the DNA TGTGCCAGCACCCGACTAGCGGGGGTTACATCCTACAATGAGCAGTTCTTC.

DNA for the CDR3: TGTGCCAATAGAGCAGACAGGGGGCCTAGCAATCAGCCCCAGCATTTT. Protein sequence: CANRADRGPSNQPQHF. The gene calls are TRBV28 and TRBJ1-5, with TRBD1 matching 10 bases. CDR1 and CDR2 (germline): MDHEN, SYDVKM. The CDR3 spans 16 residues. V lost 10 bases and J lost 0; bases outside the gene matches: 9.

The chain is built from TRBV7-9 and TRBJ1-1, with D tentatively TRBD1 (6 bases). Germline loops: CDR1 SEHNR, CDR2 FQNEAQ (reference sequence). The CDR3 has 16 amino acids. Trimming removed 0 bases at V and 0 bases at J, with 11 bases between. DNA of the CDR3: TGTGCCAGCAGCTTAGCCAGGGGACGCATGAACACTGAAGCTTTCTTT. Protein sequence: CASSLARGRMNTEAFF.

This chain connects TRBV6-6 to TRBJ1-5; D is perhaps TRBD1 (5 bases). This CDR3 is built from 14 residues. Trimming removed 5 bases from V and 11 bases from J, with 19 bases in between. Per the germline V gene, CDR1 is MNHNY and CDR2 is SVGAGI (reference sequence). For the CDR3, the DNA is TGTGCCAGCAGTGGAAGTGGGCCGGGGGGGGCCCAGCATTTT. Protein sequence: CASSGSGPGGAQHF.

J is TRBJ2-3 and V is TRBV27; the match to TRBD2 covers 7 bases. J lost 4 bases, V lost 7 bases, and 11 bases had no gene match. Germline CDR1 is MNHEY and CDR2 is SMNVEV (reference sequence). The CDR3 totals 15 residues. The CDR3 here is CASIGPGGLPDTQYF. The CDR3 DNA follows: TGTGCCAGCATAGGTCCGGGGGGACTCCCAGATACGCAGTATTTT.

This sequence joins TRBV11-3 and TRBJ2-7; 11 bases agree with TRBD2. The CDR3 is 18 amino acids. Trimming at V came to 3 bases and at J to 6 bases, leaving 16 bases not matched to a gene. Germline CDR1 is SGHNT and CDR2 is YENEEA. The CDR3 spells CASSFTRLAGSSIPEQYF. CDR3 nucleotide sequence: TGTGCCAGCAGCTTCACGAGACTAGCGGGGTCGAGTATTCCCGAGCAGTACTTC.

This clone has just a few counts. The V gene is TRBV7-7, the J gene TRBJ2-1, with 9 bases fitting TRBD1. V was clipped by 2 bases and J by 6 bases; unmatched bases: 17. Germline CDR1 SSHAT, CDR2 FNYEAQ (reference sequence). This CDR3 spans 19 amino acids. In DNA form, the CDR3 reads TGTGCCAGCAGCTTACGTATTCCCTACGGGACAGGGAAGATCAATGAGCAGTTCTTC. Protein: CASSLRIPYGTGKINEQFF.

J is TRBJ1-2 and V is TRBV27, with TRBD1 matching 10 bases. Germline-derived CDR1 and CDR2 are MNHEY and SMNVEV (reference sequence). The CDR3 length is 16 residues. The trim removed 3 bases at V and 4 bases at J, leaving 8 bases unmatched. The chain's CDR3 is CASSFGTGESFYGYTF. The CDR3 DNA reads TGTGCCAGCAGTTTCGGGACAGGGGAATCCTTCTATGGCTACACCTTC.

In its sample, this clone was seen once. The genes are TRBV6-1 and TRBJ2-7, with 9 nucleotides matching TRBD1. This CDR3 has 13 residues. After removal of 6 bases from V and 3 bases from J, the junction contained 3 bases not matched to a gene. In germline, CDR1 is MNHNS, CDR2 SASEGT. The CDR3 DNA sequence: TGTGCCAGCAGACAGACAGGGGGCTACGAGCAGTACTTC. The encoded protein is CASRQTGGYEQYF.

J is TRBJ1-5 and V is TRBV7-8; D remains unclear. Trimming shortened V by 5 bases and J by 0 bases, and 23 bases separated the two germline ends. CDR3 length equals 19 residues. Germline V CDR1 and CDR2: SGHVS, FQNEAQ. Written as DNA, the CDR3 is TGTGCCAGCAGCCACCCTCCCGGGGAGGGAATAAATAGCAATCAGCCCCAGCATTTT. Its protein is CASSHPPGEGINSNQPQHF. The full variable domain, its missing parts supplied by reference TRBV7-8 and TRBJ1-5, is GAGVSQSPRYKVAKRGQDVALRCDPISGHVSLFWYQQALGQGPEFLTYFQNEAQLDKSGLPSDRFFAERPEGSVSTLKIQRTQQEDSAVYLCASSHPPGEGINSNQPQHFGDGTRLSIL.

This chain links TRBV28 with TRBJ2-6, with D tentatively TRBD1 (6 bases). Deletions cut 6 bases from V and 1 base from J, with 10 bases between. The CDR3 consists of 15 residues. Germline V CDR1 and CDR2: MDHEN, SYDVKM. CDR3 DNA: TGTGCCAGCAGGGATGGACAGTCTGGGGCCAACGTCCTGACTTTC. Protein product: CASRDGQSGANVLTF.

This clone is a singleton in its sample. The chain carries TRBV6-1 and TRBJ1-1; no definite D call. V dropped 3 bases and J dropped 7 bases, with 21 bases sitting between them. There are 16 residues in the CDR3. CDR1 and CDR2 (germline): MNHNS, SASEGT. CDR3 sequence (DNA): TGTGCCAGCAGTGATCCCCCTTGGAGAAGGAGCCTTGAAGCTTTCTTT. As protein: CASSDPPWRRSLEAFF.